This T cell receptor beta chain was recovered during a study of identical twins. Overall study findings and caveats: It was out-of-frame TCR alpha sharing in monozygotic twins that models underestimated.

The table lists this clonotype with a few counts. Its specificity is unknown. The V end was cut by 4 bases, the J end by 0 bases, with 14 bases between. Germline-derived CDR1 and CDR2 are SGHRS and YFSETQ. This CDR3 contains 16 residues. TCRdb re-called the 5' RACE reads with MiXCR, one entry per CDR3 protein. The table records 250,000 or so distinct CDR3 sequences, about 13% of them present only once. The sample also formed part of further work on yellow fever vaccine responses in identical twins.

This TCR was recovered from a woman aged 18-29 years in good health. Sequencing was done on a sample of memory (CD45RO+) T cells sorted from blood. The chain couples TRBV5-1 to TRBJ2-1; D might be TRBD2 (5 bases). CDR3 DNA sequence: TGCGCCAGCAGCCCGGAGGCGGACGTCTCCTACAATGAGCAGTTCTTC. It is translated as CASSPEADVSYNEQFF.